The 11 T cell receptor beta chains below all came from one sample that was sequenced in a study of blood T cells in healthy people across ages. PCR was performed a second time for roughly 7 to 11 cycles using a sample-barcoded 5' primer and a J-beta primer mix. In TCRdb, the 5' RACE reads were re-called with MiXCR into one record per CDR3 protein. The sample contains hundreds of thousands of distinct CDR3 sequences, around 48% of which appear only once. Sequenced input: blood. These receptors all come from a man aged 30-40 years in good health.

This clonotype came up once. A junction end diverges from the germline sequence, so it may reflect a read error. The chain carries TRBV3-1 and TRBJ2-2; 10 positions match TRBD1. The CDR3 spans 18 residues. Per germline, CDR1 LGHDT and CDR2 YNNKEL (reference sequence). The DNA for the CDR3 is TGTGCCAGCAGCCCACCCCGACAGGGGGCCTGGAACACCTGGGAGCTGTTTTTT. It specifies CASSPPRQGAWNTWELFF.

This clonotype has just a few counts. The gene calls are TRBV30 and TRBJ1-6; D gene ambiguous. Trimming removed 2 bases from V and 7 bases from J, with 9 bases in between. This CDR3 is 13 amino acids long. Per germline, CDR1 GTSNPN and CDR2 SVGIG (reference sequence). CDR3: CAWSRGSNSPLHF. DNA for the CDR3: TGTGCCTGGAGTCGAGGGTCCAATTCACCCCTCCACTTT.

V usage is TRBV9 and J usage is TRBJ2-7; 13 bases are a match to TRBD2. This CDR3 contains 16 residues. The germline CDR1 and CDR2 sequences are SGDLS and YYNGEE. V shed 0 bases and J 3 bases; nucleotides not matched to a gene: 3. The DNA for the CDR3 is TGTGCCAGCAGCGTAGGGACTAGCGGGGGCATCTACGAGCAGTACTTC. It encodes CASSVGTSGGIYEQYF.

This clonotype has a handful of counts. The chain joins TRBV4-2 to TRBJ2-3; the D gene is possibly TRBD2 (5 bases). The CDR3 is 13 residues long. Trimming pared 0 bases from V and 14 bases from J, leaving 15 bases between. The V gene's germline CDR1 is LGHNA and CDR2 YNFKEQ. CDR3 protein: CASSQESGIRRYF. The CDR3, as DNA: TGTGCCAGCAGCCAAGAATCCGGGATCAGGCGGTATTTT.

The V gene is TRBV6-5, the J gene TRBJ1-2; possible D gene TRBD1, 6 bases. The germline V gene encodes CDR1 MNHEY and CDR2 SVGAGI. CDR3 length: 15 residues. Trimming cost V 10 bases and J 2 bases, with 20 bases left between them. Here the CDR3 DNA reads TGTGCCACCCAACTGAGGAGGGGGGAAAACTATGGCTACACCTTC. Its translation is CATQLRRGENYGYTF.

CDR3 amino acids: CASSSRGAGRTEAFF. CDR3 nucleotide sequence: TGTGCCAGCAGCTCCCGGGGGGCGGGCAGAACTGAAGCTTTCTTT. The chain couples TRBV5-6 to TRBJ1-1; a possible D gene is TRBD1 (6 bases). CDR3 length: 15 amino acids. CDR1 SGHDT and CDR2 YYEEEE come from the germline V gene. The V gene lost 3 bases and the J gene lost 5 bases, with 17 bases spanning the gap.

This clonotype has a count of ten or more. This chain links TRBV6-2 or TRBV6-3 with TRBJ1-5, with unresolved D. V was pared by 0 bases and J by 5 bases, with 17 bases between. This CDR3 has 17 amino acids. The V gene's germline CDR1 is MNHEY and CDR2 SVGEGT. In DNA form, the CDR3 reads TGTGCCAGCAGTTACTCCCCCATAGGGCCGGAGGATCAGCCCCAGCATTTT. It codes for CASSYSPIGPEDQPQHF.

In its sample, this clonotype was seen a few times. The rearrangement joins TRBV12-5 to TRBJ2-3; the D is unclear. Germline V gene data show CDR1 as LGHNT and CDR2 as FRNRAP. V lost 0 bases, J lost 3 bases, and 10 bases lay in between. CDR3 length equals 15 residues. The CDR3 DNA is TGTGCTAGTGGTTTGGTACGAGGAGCTACAGATACGCAGTATTTT. Translation gives CASGLVRGATDTQYF.

This sequence joins TRBV3-1 and TRBJ2-3; 9 bases fit TRBD2. The CDR3 has 17 amino acids. The J segment lost 0 bases and the V segment lost 0 bases, leaving 4 bases of the junction unmatched. The germline V gene encodes CDR1 LGHDT and CDR2 YNNKEL (reference sequence). The CDR3 DNA reads as TGTGCCAGCAGCCAAGATCTTAGCGGGAGAAGCACAGATACGCAGTATTTT. Translating gives CASSQDLSGRSTDTQYF.

The table lists this clonotype with many counts. The rearrangement uses TRBV10-3 and TRBJ2-3; D unclear. The CDR3 sequence is 15 residues long. The germline V and J ends were trimmed by 1 base and 1 base, with 9 bases remaining between them. Germline lookup yields CDR1 ENHRY and CDR2 SYGVKD. In DNA form, the CDR3 reads TGTGCCATCAGTGAGTTAGAAGGTGGCACAGATACGCAGTATTTT. This encodes CAISELEGGTDTQYF.

The CDR3 DNA reads TGTGCCAGCAACGACAGTCAATACGGGCAGTACTTC. Translated: CASNDSQYGQYF. The chain links TRBV28 to TRBJ2-5; a possible D gene is TRBD1 (5 bases). The CDR3 spans 12 residues. Germline V lookup: CDR1 MDHEN, CDR2 SYDVKM. Trimming took off 7 bases at V and 11 bases at J, with 17 bases between the two ends.